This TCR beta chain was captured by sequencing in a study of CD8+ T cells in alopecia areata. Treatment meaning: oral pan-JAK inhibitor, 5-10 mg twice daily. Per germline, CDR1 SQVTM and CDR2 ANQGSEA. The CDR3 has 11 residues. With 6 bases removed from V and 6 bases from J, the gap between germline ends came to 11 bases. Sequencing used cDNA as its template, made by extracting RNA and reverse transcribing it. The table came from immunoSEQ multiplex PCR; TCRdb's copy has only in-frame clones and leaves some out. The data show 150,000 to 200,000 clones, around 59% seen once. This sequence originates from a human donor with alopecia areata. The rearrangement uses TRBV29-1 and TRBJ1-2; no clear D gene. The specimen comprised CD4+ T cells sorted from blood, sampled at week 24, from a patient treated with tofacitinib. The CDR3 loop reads CSVSSPDGYTF. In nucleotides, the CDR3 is TGCAGCGTGTCCTCGCCGGATGGCTACACCTTC.